This T cell receptor beta chain was recovered during a study of radiotherapy plus CTLA-4 blockade in lung cancer. At the level of the study: Objective responses emerged in about 20% of patients, and 30% to 40% attained disease control.

This CDR3 is 18 amino acids long. Germline lookup yields CDR1 SGDLS and CDR2 YYNGEE. V lost 0 bases and J 5 bases, leaving 23 bases between the germline ends. TCRdb's copy holds only in-frame clones and misses some; the assay was immunoSEQ multiplex PCR. The data show some 66,000 clones, roughly four fifths seen once. Patients with chemo-refractory metastatic non-small-cell lung cancer received focal radiation plus CTLA-4 blockade with ipilimumab. The V call is TRBV9, the J call TRBJ1-1; TRBD1 is a possible D gene (6 bases). The receptor was isolated from a human donor with non-small cell lung cancer who had a partial response to radiotherapy plus ipilimumab. The material sequenced was peripheral blood, taken from a patient treated with radiotherapy plus ipilimumab. The CDR3 nucleotides read TGTGCCAGCAGCGTAGAGGGGCGACAGGTATCAGCGGGGACTGAAGCTTTCTTT. This gives the protein CASSVEGRQVSAGTEAFF.